The entry below describes one T cell receptor beta chain. This specimen comes from a study of T-cell memory formation after mild COVID-19. TCRdb re-derived calls from the 5' RACE reads in MiXCR, one entry per CDR3 protein. The sample includes some 410,000 distinct CDR3 sequences, about 22% of them seen just once. The V gene end was trimmed by 8 bases and the J gene end by 4 bases; junction bases not matched to a gene: 3. The germline V gene encodes CDR1 SGHTA and CDR2 FQGTGA. This CDR3 comprises 12 residues. Material for sequencing was PBMCs or a T cell subset sorted from them (not recorded which). The gene calls are TRBV7-3 and TRBJ2-5, with 8 bases that match TRBD2. The receptor was derived from an adult woman who had mild COVID-19 (a few samples of this study predate the infection). Cell type and time point are not known. CDR3 protein: CASGAGGETQYF. The CDR3 region has the DNA TGTGCCAGCGGGGCGGGAGGAGAGACCCAGTACTTC.